These 32 T cell receptor beta chains originate from one sample sequenced in a study of HIV-infected patients and healthy controls. Reverse transcription used 450 to 500 ng RNA and constant-region primers for alpha and beta. Alpha and beta chain libraries were made separately by chain-specific third strand synthesis with multiplexing indices. TCRdb recomputed calls from the 5' RACE reads with MiXCR, one row per CDR3 protein. The sample lists fewer than 4,500 distinct CDR3 sequences, roughly 9% seen once, with about a sixth in the top ten. Roughly three months, about 14 weeks, into antiretroviral therapy, follow-up blood was collected. No cell fractionation was done, so the repertoire covers all unsorted peripheral blood T cells. The material sequenced was blood, taken during antiretroviral therapy. The receptor source for this set is an adult with HIV infection.

This chain joins TRBV6-2 or TRBV6-3 and TRBJ2-1; possibly TRBD2 for D (7 bases). CDR3 length equals 16 residues. Germline V lookup: CDR1 MNHEY, CDR2 SVGEGT. V was trimmed by 6 bases and J by 8 bases, leaving 23 bases between them. The CDR3 DNA reads as TGTGCCAGCAGCCTCAGCGGGACACCGGGGACCCATGAGCAGTTCTTC. Its translation is CASSLSGTPGTHEQFF.

This clonotype occurred many times. The chain employs TRBV4-3 and TRBJ2-3; no definite D call. The CDR3 extends over 16 amino acids. Per the germline V gene, CDR1 is LGHNA and CDR2 is YSLEER. Trimming pared 2 bases from V and 1 base from J, leaving 13 bases between. The DNA of the CDR3 is TGCGCCAGCAGCCAATCCGGGCTAGAGGGCACAGATACGCAGTATTTT. Its translation: CASSQSGLEGTDTQYF.

By frequency in the sample, this clonotype is medium-sized. J is TRBJ2-2 and V is TRBV7-2; perhaps TRBD1 as D (5 bases). The CDR3 extends over 15 amino acids. The V gene lost 0 bases and the J gene lost 4 bases, with 9 bases spanning the gap. The germline gives CDR1 SGHTA, CDR2 FQGNSA. The CDR3 coding sequence is TGTGCCAGCAGCTTAGCGGGGCACTCCACCGGGGAGCTGTTTTTT. This gives the protein CASSLAGHSTGELFF.

This clonotype turned up a few times. This chain connects TRBV27 to TRBJ2-3, with a tentative D call TRBD2 (6 bases). Germline loops: CDR1 MNHEY, CDR2 SMNVEV (reference sequence). This CDR3 spans 14 amino acids. Trimming took 5 bases from V and 2 from J, leaving 11 bases between them. The CDR3, as DNA: TGTGCCAGCAGTCTGGGACTGATCACAGATACGCAGTATTTT. Its translation is CASSLGLITDTQYF.

This clonotype is medium-sized within its sample. The chain links TRBV4-1 to TRBJ2-2; TRBD2 matches at 13 bases. From germline, CDR1 is MGHRA and CDR2 YSYEKL. This CDR3 is 18 amino acids long. The ends lost 2 bases at V and 2 bases at J; junction bases unmatched: 5. The CDR3 DNA reads TGCGCCAGCAGCCAACGACTAGCGGGGGGCCTTAACACCGGGGAGCTGTTTTTT. Protein sequence: CASSQRLAGGLNTGELFF.

This clonotype has at least ten counts. J is TRBJ2-1 and V is TRBV5-6; D may be TRBD1 (5 bases). CDR1 is SGHDT, CDR2 YYEEEE, per germline. Trimming took 2 bases from V and 8 from J, leaving 11 bases between them. This CDR3 has 13 amino acids. The CDR3 sequence: CASSFIQADEQFF. CDR3 DNA: TGTGCCAGCAGCTTCATACAGGCCGATGAGCAGTTCTTC.

By its share, this clonotype is medium-sized. The genes are TRBV20-1 and TRBJ1-2, with D possibly matching TRBD1 (6 bases). The germline V gene has CDR1 DFQATT and CDR2 SNEGSKA (reference sequence). CDR3 length: 13 residues. Trimming left V 3 bases short and J 4 bases short, with 12 bases between. CDR3 nucleotides: TGCAGTGCTAGTAAGGGGGGTGCCTATGGCTACACCTTC. Its protein product is CSASKGGAYGYTF.

The chain recombines TRBV3-1 with TRBJ1-6; D unclear. The CDR3 spans 15 residues. CDR1 and CDR2 from the germline V gene are LGHDT and YNNKEL (reference sequence). V lost 0 bases, J lost 6 bases, and 9 bases lay in between. DNA of the CDR3: TGTGCCAGCAGCCAAGACTATGGAATTAATTCACCCCTCCACTTT. Translated: CASSQDYGINSPLHF.

This clonotype rates as medium-sized. V and J are TRBV7-9 and TRBJ2-7; D is possibly TRBD2 (5 bases). This CDR3 has 16 residues. CDR1 is SEHNR and CDR2 is FQNEAQ in the germline V gene (reference sequence). V was trimmed by 5 bases and J by 4 bases, leaving 21 bases between them. The CDR3 bases are TGTGCCAGCAGCCCTCTCGATTCGGGGTATTGGTACGAGCAGTACTTC. Residues: CASSPLDSGYWYEQYF.

This clonotype rates as medium-sized. The gene calls are TRBV9 and TRBJ2-2, with D hard to call. The CDR3 is 14 residues long. The germline CDR1 and CDR2 sequences are SGDLS and YYNGEE. V was shortened by 3 bases and J by 3 bases, with 9 bases between the two germline ends. Written as DNA, the CDR3 is TGTGCCAGCAGCGGACCGACCTACACCGGGGAGCTGTTTTTT. Its protein is CASSGPTYTGELFF. The full variable domain, its missing parts supplied by reference TRBV9 and TRBJ2-2, is DSGVTQTPKHLITATGQRVTLRCSPRSGDLSVYWYQQSLDQGLQFLIQYYNGEERAKGNILERFSAQQFPDLHSELNLSSLELGDSALYFCASSGPTYTGELFFGEGSRLTVL.

The V gene is TRBV5-1, the J gene TRBJ2-3; D perhaps matches TRBD1 (6 bases). V was trimmed by 3 bases and J by 2 bases, leaving 7 bases between them. The CDR3 has 13 residues. Germline loops: CDR1 SGHRS, CDR2 YFSETQ. In DNA, the CDR3 is TGCGCCAGCAGCTGGGGGCCCACAGATACGCAGTATTTT. This encodes CASSWGPTDTQYF.

By share of the sample, this clonotype is medium-sized (0.01 to 0.1%). V usage is TRBV12-5 and J usage is TRBJ2-3; possibly TRBD2 for D (5 bases). The germline V gene encodes CDR1 LGHNT and CDR2 FRNRAP. V lost 1 base and J 4 bases, leaving 21 bases between the germline ends. The CDR3 sequence is 18 residues long. The CDR3 bases are TGTGCTAGTGGTTTGGACGCAGTAGCGACCGCGAGGGCAGATACGCAGTATTTT. Protein: CASGLDAVATARADTQYF.

CDR3 sequence reads: CASSPGPYGYTF. CDR3 sequence (DNA): TGTGCCAGCAGCCCAGGACCGTATGGCTACACCTTC. The rearrangement links TRBV6-2 or TRBV6-3 to TRBJ1-2; D not certain. Trimming took 6 bases from V and 5 from J, leaving 10 bases between them. Germline values: CDR1 MNHEY, CDR2 SVGEGT. This CDR3 is 12 amino acids long.

This clonotype was seen repeatedly, ten times or more. The chain uses TRBV7-2 and TRBJ2-3; 10 positions agree with TRBD1. The CDR3 runs to 17 residues. Germline values: CDR1 SGHTA, CDR2 FQGNSA. J lost 1 base, V lost 2 bases, and 6 bases had no gene match. The CDR3: CASSLLVGTGGTDTQYF. The DNA of the CDR3 is TGTGCCAGCAGCTTATTGGTCGGGACAGGGGGCACAGATACGCAGTATTTT.

The V call is TRBV10-1, the J call TRBJ1-3; D unresolved. CDR3 length: 14 amino acids. Germline lookup yields CDR1 WNHNN and CDR2 SYGVQD (reference sequence). Trimming removed 6 bases at V and 0 bases at J, with 9 bases between. CDR3 loop: CASSPTSSGNTIYF. DNA for the CDR3: TGCGCCAGCAGCCCAACTAGCTCTGGAAACACCATATATTTT.

In its sample, this clonotype is medium-sized (0.01 to 0.1%). The J gene is TRBJ2-2, the V gene TRBV7-2; 7 positions match TRBD2. V shed 4 bases and J 5 bases; nucleotides not matched to a gene: 10. CDR1 and CDR2 from the germline V gene are SGHTA and FQGNSA. This CDR3 spans 16 amino acids. The CDR3 DNA reads TGTGCCAGCAGCTCGCGACTAGCTGTCTCGACCGGGGAGCTGTTTTTT. It translates to CASSSRLAVSTGELFF.

By sample share, this clonotype is medium-sized. This rearrangement joins TRBV12-3 or TRBV12-4 to TRBJ1-2, with D hard to call. This CDR3 region has 14 residues. The V end was cut by 1 base, the J end by 0 bases, with 6 bases between. The CDR3 DNA follows: TGTGCCAGCAGTTTAGACGGGGCTAACTATGGCTACACCTTC. This codes for CASSLDGANYGYTF.

Sample share makes this clonotype medium-sized (0.01 to 0.1%). The chain links TRBV7-9 to TRBJ2-3; D remains ambiguous. Germline V CDR1 and CDR2: SEHNR, FQNEAQ (reference sequence). CDR3 length: 14 residues. Trimming removed 8 bases from V and 0 bases from J, with 12 bases in between. The chain's CDR3 is CASRFIGSTDTQYF. In DNA form, the CDR3 reads TGTGCCAGCCGTTTTATAGGGAGCACAGATACGCAGTATTTT.

In its sample, this clonotype ranks as medium-sized. This sequence joins TRBV20-1 and TRBJ1-2, with a tentative D call TRBD1 (5 bases). Trimming cost V 5 bases and J 4 bases, with 23 bases left between them. Germline V gene lookup returns CDR1 DFQATT and CDR2 SNEGSKA (reference sequence). The CDR3 is 16 amino acids. The CDR3 region is CSAPATLGSGVYGYTF. The CDR3 DNA is TGCAGTGCTCCAGCCACCTTAGGTTCGGGGGTCTATGGCTACACCTTC.

By share, this clonotype counts as large. J is TRBJ1-1 and V is TRBV29-1; D remains unclear. Trimming left V 4 bases short and J 2 bases short, with 11 bases between. Germline loops: CDR1 SQVTM, CDR2 ANQGSEA. The CDR3 extends over 13 amino acids. The CDR3 region is CSVGRKINTEAFF. In nucleotides, the CDR3 is TGCAGCGTTGGTAGGAAGATTAACACTGAAGCTTTCTTT.

This clonotype is medium-sized by share. This chain joins TRBV28 and TRBJ2-1, with TRBD1 identical over 10 bases. Unmatched junction bases numbered 6, after V lost 4 bases and J lost 6 bases. Germline V CDR1 and CDR2: MDHEN, SYDVKM. The CDR3 has 15 amino acids. CDR3 DNA: TGTGCCAGCAGTTCTCGGACAGGGGGATCCAATGAGCAGTTCTTC. This encodes CASSSRTGGSNEQFF.

By its share, this clonotype is medium-sized. V is TRBV6-5 and J is TRBJ2-2; D unresolved. Between the trimmed V and J ends, which lost 2 bases and 7 bases, there was a span of 11 bases. In germline, CDR1 is MNHEY, CDR2 SVGAGI. The CDR3 covers 14 residues. The DNA of the CDR3 is TGTGCCAGCAGTTACACCAGTTATGGCGGGGAGCTGTTTTTT. Its protein product is CASSYTSYGGELFF.

This clonotype was observed at least ten times. The rearrangement links TRBV5-1 to TRBJ1-2; D gene ambiguous. This CDR3 has 14 residues. The V gene lost 1 base and the J gene lost 6 bases, with 13 bases spanning the gap. From germline, CDR1 is SGHRS and CDR2 YFSETQ. DNA for the CDR3: TGCGCCAGCAGCTTGTCCGGAAGGCAAAATGGCTACACCTTC. Amino acid sequence: CASSLSGRQNGYTF.

This clonotype is labeled medium-sized. The gene calls are TRBV7-3 and TRBJ2-1; 12 bases line up with TRBD2. V dropped 1 base and J dropped 7; count of bases not matched to a gene: 5. Germline lookup yields CDR1 SGHTA and CDR2 FQGTGA. The CDR3 runs to 16 residues. The CDR3 sequence is CASSLNPSGGVNEQFF. The CDR3 region has the DNA TGTGCCAGCAGCTTAAACCCTAGCGGGGGGGTAAATGAGCAGTTCTTC.

In its sample, this clonotype was seen many times. The V gene is TRBV12-3 or TRBV12-4, the J gene TRBJ2-1; D not resolved. V was pared by 6 bases and J by 2 bases, with 8 bases between. The CDR3 runs 13 residues. The CDR3 bases are TGTGCCAGCAGGGAAGGTGCCTACAATGAGCAGTTCTTC. It is translated as CASREGAYNEQFF.

By its share, this clonotype is large. The chain employs TRBV28 and TRBJ1-4; D ambiguous. This CDR3 region has 17 residues. CDR1 and CDR2 (germline): MDHEN, SYDVKM. The germline V and J ends were trimmed by 2 bases and 5 bases, with 18 bases remaining between them. As DNA, the CDR3 is TGTGCCAGCAGTTTACCCCTCCTGGGGAACGAGAATGAAAAACTGTTTTTT. This gives the protein CASSLPLLGNENEKLFF.

In its sample, this clonotype is medium-sized. This sequence joins TRBV7-9 and TRBJ1-1; D call uncertain. Per the germline V gene, CDR1 is SEHNR and CDR2 is FQNEAQ (reference sequence). Trimming removed 2 bases from V and 8 bases from J, with 3 bases in between. CDR3 length equals 10 residues. CDR3 loop: CASSLKEAFF. CDR3 nucleotide sequence: TGTGCCAGCAGCTTAAAAGAAGCTTTCTTT.

The chain joins TRBV5-1 to TRBJ2-3, with no clear D. Germline V lookup: CDR1 SGHRS, CDR2 YFSETQ. V lost 7 bases and J lost 2, with 14 bases in between. The length of the CDR3 is 14 residues. CDR3 sequence: CASYPYYDTDTQYF. The CDR3 DNA reads TGCGCCAGCTACCCGTACTACGACACAGATACGCAGTATTTT.

This clonotype is labeled as medium-sized. This chain joins TRBV14 and TRBJ2-5; 7 nucleotides line up with TRBD1. Germline V CDR1 and CDR2: SGHDN, FVKESK. V shed 2 bases and J 9 bases; nucleotides not matched to a gene: 6. The CDR3 spans 13 residues. CDR3 bases: TGTGCCAGCAGCCAATCGGACAGGCTCGCCCAGTACTTC. Protein: CASSQSDRLAQYF.

By sample fraction, this clonotype is medium-sized. DNA of the CDR3: TGTGCCAGCTCACCACCGGGCAGGAACACTGAAGCTTTCTTT. It translates to CASSPPGRNTEAFF. V gene TRBV18 combines with J gene TRBJ1-1; D is uncertain. Trimming cost V 0 bases and J 1 base, with 6 bases left between them. The CDR3 runs to 14 residues. Per the germline V gene, CDR1 is KGHSH and CDR2 is LQKENI.

This clonotype is labeled as medium-sized. The chain couples TRBV12-5 to TRBJ1-6; D not resolved. V was pared by 2 bases and J by 5 bases, with 19 bases between. The length of the CDR3 is 18 residues. Germline V gene lookup returns CDR1 LGHNT and CDR2 FRNRAP. CDR3 coding DNA: TGTGCTAGTGGTTTGCGTCACCTAGGCAATCTGGATAATTCACCCCTCCACTTT. Encoded protein: CASGLRHLGNLDNSPLHF.

This clonotype showed up many times. The rearrangement joins TRBV12-3 or TRBV12-4 to TRBJ1-6; a weak D match, TRBD1 (5 bases). The CDR3 covers 11 residues. V lost 3 bases to trimming and J lost 14 bases, with 8 bases between them. The CDR3 spells CASSLGQALHF. CDR3 bases: TGTGCCAGCAGTTTGGGGCAGGCCCTCCACTTT.